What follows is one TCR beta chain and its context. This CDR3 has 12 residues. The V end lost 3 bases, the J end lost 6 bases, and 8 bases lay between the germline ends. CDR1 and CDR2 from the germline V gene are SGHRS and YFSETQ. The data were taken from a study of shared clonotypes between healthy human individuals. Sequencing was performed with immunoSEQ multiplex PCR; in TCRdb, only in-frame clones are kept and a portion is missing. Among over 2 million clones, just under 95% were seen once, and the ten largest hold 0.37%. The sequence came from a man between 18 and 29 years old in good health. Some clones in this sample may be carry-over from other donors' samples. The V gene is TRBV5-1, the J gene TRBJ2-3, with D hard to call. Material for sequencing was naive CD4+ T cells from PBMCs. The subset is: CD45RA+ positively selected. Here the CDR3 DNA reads TGCGCCAGCAGCTACCCCCCGGATACGCAGTATTTT. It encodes CASSYPPDTQYF.